A single sample is the source of the 18 T cell receptor beta chains below, sequenced in a study of cytomegalovirus exposure and HLA in healthy donors. Primers: 60 Vbeta forward and 13 Jbeta reverse. Clones were read by immunoSEQ multiplex PCR, and TCRdb kept only the in-frame ones, dropping some. The table shows tens of thousands of clones, with around nine tenths occurring only once. Sequenced sample: PBMCs. These receptors came from a young man in good health and CMV-seropositive.

The chain uses TRBV7-9 and TRBJ1-4, with D possibly matching TRBD1 (6 bases). Germline assignment: CDR1 SEHNR and CDR2 FQNEAQ (reference sequence). The CDR3 is made up of 14 amino acids. V lost 0 bases and J lost 8, with 10 bases in between. CDR3 sequence (DNA): TGTGCCAGCAGCTTAGCTACAGGGAGAGAAAAACTGTTTTTT. It yields the protein CASSLATGREKLFF.

The chain has TRBV9 and TRBJ1-2; D not resolved. The germline V and J ends were trimmed by 0 bases and 6 bases, with 9 bases remaining between them. Germline V gene lookup returns CDR1 SGDLS and CDR2 YYNGEE. CDR3 length equals 13 residues. The CDR3: CASSVVGGNGYTF. Written as DNA, the CDR3 is TGTGCCAGCAGCGTAGTGGGAGGGAATGGCTACACCTTC.

The chain joins TRBV10-3 to TRBJ2-5, with D possibly being TRBD2 (5 bases). V lost 0 bases and J 9 bases, leaving 11 bases between the germline ends. Germline V CDR1 and CDR2: ENHRY, SYGVKD. This CDR3 is built from 13 residues. The CDR3 loop is CAISESILRAQYF. The CDR3 region has the DNA TGTGCCATCAGTGAGTCGATTTTGAGGGCCCAGTACTTC.

The chain combines TRBV10-3 with TRBJ2-3; 10 bases agree with TRBD2. From germline, CDR1 is ENHRY and CDR2 SYGVKD. The CDR3 is made up of 14 amino acids. Unmatched junction bases numbered 2, after V lost 6 bases and J lost 2 bases. The CDR3 protein is CAIRSGRDTDTQYF. As DNA, the CDR3 is TGTGCCATCAGGAGCGGGAGGGACACAGATACGCAGTATTTT.

The chain joins TRBV6-1 to TRBJ2-5; the D gene is possibly TRBD1 (8 bases). The J call could be wrong; TRBJ2-7 is a better fit for the DNA end. CDR3 size: 14 residues. Germline V gives CDR1 MNHNS, CDR2 SASEGT. This CDR3 reads CASSGRTGRGEQYF. CDR3 DNA: TGTGCCAGCAGTGGGAGGACAGGGAGGGGCGAGCAGTACTTC.

V gene TRBV5-1 combines with J gene TRBJ1-4, with TRBD1 matching over 7 bases. V shed 3 bases, J shed 3 bases, and the junction held 2 bases outside the gene matches. Germline-derived CDR1 and CDR2 are SGHRS and YFSETQ. This CDR3 is 14 amino acids long. DNA for the CDR3: TGCGCCAGCAGCTGGGACAGACCTAATGAAAAACTGTTTTTT. It yields the protein CASSWDRPNEKLFF.

V is TRBV7-6 and J is TRBJ2-5; maybe TRBD1 (5 bases). Germline CDR1 SGHVS, CDR2 FNYEAQ. This CDR3 region has 13 residues. V was cut by 1 base and J by 5 bases, with 8 bases left in between. The CDR3: CASSLGRAETQYF. The CDR3 bases are TGTGCCAGCAGCTTAGGCAGGGCGGAGACCCAGTACTTC.

This clone was picked up one time. The V gene is TRBV19, the J gene TRBJ1-1; tentatively, D is TRBD1 (6 bases). Germline V gene sequence: CDR1 LNHDA, CDR2 SQIVND (reference sequence). The ends were cut back, 3 bases at V and 8 bases at J, with 19 bases in the middle. This CDR3 has 15 amino acids. The CDR3 sequence: CASSIGAGESGEAFF. The CDR3 DNA is TGTGCCAGTAGTATTGGGGCAGGGGAGTCGGGGGAAGCTTTCTTT.

The chain couples TRBV2 to TRBJ2-5, with 13 nucleotides matching TRBD2. CDR1 SNHLY and CDR2 FYNNEI come from the germline V gene. V trimming: 6 bases; J trimming: 2 bases; junction bases outside the gene matches: 3. The CDR3 consists of 15 residues. CDR3 amino acids: CASSGTSGIQETQYF. In DNA, the CDR3 is TGTGCCAGCAGCGGGACTAGCGGGATTCAAGAGACCCAGTACTTC.

This clone was observed once. The DNA of the CDR3 is TGTGCCAGCAGCCAGCTCGGTCTACGTGAGCAGTACTTC. Its translation is CASSQLGLREQYF. The chain combines TRBV14 with TRBJ2-7; D gene uncertain. Germline CDR1 is SGHDN and CDR2 is FVKESK. The CDR3 extends over 13 amino acids. Trimming took 3 bases from V and 7 from J, leaving 13 bases between them.

This chain joins TRBV25-1 and TRBJ1-4; D is ambiguous. Trimming removed 10 bases at V and 5 bases at J, with 14 bases between. Germline-derived CDR1 and CDR2 are MGHDK and SYGVNS. CDR3 size: 13 residues. Here the CDR3 DNA reads TGTGCCACGACACCTTCGGGAAATGAAAAACTGTTTTTT. Translating gives CATTPSGNEKLFF.

This clone was seen more than once but under ten times. The chain is built from TRBV6-1 and TRBJ1-2; 8 bases line up with TRBD1. V dropped 8 bases and J dropped 3; count of bases not matched to a gene: 5. The CDR3 has 13 amino acids. CDR1 is MNHNS and CDR2 is SASEGT in the germline V gene. CDR3 coding DNA: TGTGCCAGCTCCTCGGGACAGGACTATGGCTACACCTTC. Its protein product is CASSSGQDYGYTF.

This chain joins TRBV5-4 and TRBJ1-5; 7 positions match TRBD1. This CDR3 is 16 amino acids long. Trimming took 0 bases from V and 11 from J; bases not matched to a gene: 14. The germline gives CDR1 SGHNT, CDR2 YYREEE (reference sequence). The CDR3 here is CASSLAGDSSPGTQHF. The CDR3 DNA follows: TGTGCCAGCAGCTTGGCCGGGGACAGCTCCCCGGGAACCCAGCATTTT.

In its sample, this clone was seen a few times. CDR3 amino acids: CASSIVALGRSTDTQYF. Written as DNA, the CDR3 is TGTGCCAGTAGTATAGTGGCACTAGGGAGGTCCACAGATACGCAGTATTTT. This sequence joins TRBV19 and TRBJ2-3, with a tentative D call TRBD2 (6 bases). Trimming cost V 1 base and J 2 bases, with 16 bases left between them. This CDR3 has 17 amino acids. Germline lookup yields CDR1 LNHDA and CDR2 SQIVND (reference sequence).

The chain combines TRBV28 with TRBJ2-7; 10 bases are a match to TRBD2. The CDR3 extends over 15 amino acids. The V and J ends lost 5 bases and 7 bases, in that order; junction bases with no gene match: 11. CDR1 and CDR2 (germline): MDHEN, SYDVKM. The CDR3 sequence: CASSKPSGRAGEQYF. CDR3 DNA sequence: TGTGCCAGCAGTAAACCTAGCGGGAGAGCTGGTGAGCAGTACTTC.

The rearrangement links TRBV6-1 to TRBJ2-3; D unclear. V lost 1 base and J 4 bases, leaving 3 bases between the germline ends. From germline, CDR1 is MNHNS and CDR2 SASEGT. The CDR3 runs to 12 residues. The CDR3 reads CASSEVSDTQYF. CDR3 sequence (DNA): TGTGCCAGCAGTGAAGTCTCAGATACGCAGTATTTT.

CDR3 DNA sequence: TGTGCCAGCAGTTATCAGGGTGCCGAGCAGTACTTC. Residues: CASSYQGAEQYF. V gene TRBV6-6 combines with J gene TRBJ2-7, with D possibly being TRBD1 (5 bases). There are 12 residues in the CDR3. Germline lookup yields CDR1 MNHNY and CDR2 SVGAGI (reference sequence). Trimming removed 3 bases at V and 6 bases at J, with 9 bases between.

The rearrangement links TRBV27 to TRBJ2-3; weak D call: TRBD1 (7 bases). This CDR3 has 17 amino acids. The germline CDR1 and CDR2 sequences are MNHEY and SMNVEV (reference sequence). The V gene lost 6 bases and the J gene lost 3 bases, with 22 bases spanning the gap. The CDR3 coding sequence is TGTGCCAGCAGCACCCATCAGGGGGGCCGTTGGACAGATACGCAGTATTTT. It specifies CASSTHQGGRWTDTQYF.